Listed below are T cell receptor beta chains from one sample, sequenced in a study of CD8 T cells in Susac syndrome. One entry per CDR3 protein results from TCRdb running MiXCR on the immunoSEQ multiplex PCR reads. Among some 300,000 distinct CDR3 sequences listed, roughly 85% were seen once. Sequencing was carried out using CD8+ T cells from PBMCs. These receptors came from a human donor with multiple sclerosis. CDR3s include the opening cysteine and the closing phenylalanine or tryptophan. A D gene is named only where the DNA matches it firmly. Some rows have no size entry. The others give once, few or many, or a class for an expanded clone.

j_gene,v_gene,d_gene,abundance,CDR3nt,CDR3aa
TRBJ1-5,TRBV19,-,-,TGTGCCAGTAGTATAGACGAGACCGCTCGCAATCAGCCCCAGCATTTT,CASSIDETARNQPQHF
TRBJ2-1,TRBV9,TRBD2,-,TGTGCCAGCAGCGTAGCGCGGACTAGCGGGACTTTGGAGCAGTTCTTC,CASSVARTSGTLEQFF
TRBJ2-2,TRBV5-1,TRBD2,-,TGCGCCAGCAGCGGGCAGGGAGGGACCGGGGAGCTGTTTTTT,CASSGQGGTGELFF
TRBJ2-3,TRBV4-3,-,-,TGCGCCAGCAGCCAAGCAACTAGAAGGTTCACAGATACGCAGTATTTT,CASSQATRRFTDTQYF
TRBJ2-5,TRBV11-2,TRBD2,once,TGTGCCAGCTTCCCAAGCGGGAGGTACCAAGAGACCCAGTACTTC,CASFPSGRYQETQYF
TRBJ2-3,TRBV27,-,-,TGTGCCAGCAGTTTGGGAGGTCCTAGCACAGATACGCAGTATTTT,CASSLGGPSTDTQYF
TRBJ1-1,TRBV15,-,once,TGTGCCACCAACACAGGGTTTGGGACTGAAGCTTTCTTT,CATNTGFGTEAFF
TRBJ1-2,TRBV4-1,TRBD1,few,TGCGCCAGCAGCCAAACTGGACAGGGGAACTATGGCTACACCTTC,CASSQTGQGNYGYTF
TRBJ2-1,TRBV24-1,-,-,TGTGCCACCAGTGATGGAGGGGCGCCCTCCTACAATGAGCAGTTCTTC,CATSDGGAPSYNEQFF
TRBJ2-4,TRBV29-1,-,-,TGCAGCGTCGAACTGATTACAGACGGCCGAGAAAACATTCAGTACTTC,CSVELITDGRENIQYF
TRBJ2-7,TRBV28,-,-,TGTGCCAGCAGTCTCACGACGATAGGGCCCCCGGACGAGCAGTACTTC,CASSLTTIGPPDEQYF
TRBJ2-7,TRBV6-2/TRBV6-3,-,-,TGTGCCAGCAGTTACGGCCCTAGTGGTCCCTACGAGCAGTACTTC,CASSYGPSGPYEQYF
TRBJ2-3,TRBV6-5,-,-,TGTGCCAGCAGCGTCGGTCGGGGAGATACGCAGTATTTT,CASSVGRGDTQYF
TRBJ1-1,TRBV6-2/TRBV6-3,-,-,TGTGCCAGCAGTTACAGGGCTTTGAACACTGAAGCTTTCTTT,CASSYRALNTEAFF
TRBJ2-3,TRBV28,-,-,TGTGCCAGCAGTTCTCCACTAGCTTTGGTGACAGATACGCAGTATTTT,CASSSPLALVTDTQYF
TRBJ2-1,TRBV7-9,-,-,TGTGCCAGCAGCCGTTTTCGACTCCATGAGCAGTTCTTC,CASSRFRLHEQFF
TRBJ2-7,TRBV27,-,-,TGTGCCAGCAGTTCCCTCCGGACCCTTGGGGTATACGAGCAGTACTTC,CASSSLRTLGVYEQYF
TRBJ2-7,TRBV7-8,-,-,TGTGCCAGCAGCTTAGCGGGCAGGGTAACACCGCACGAGCAGTACTTC,CASSLAGRVTPHEQYF
TRBJ1-5,TRBV15,-,few,TGTGCCACCAGCTCTCGGGGGGGATATAGCAATCAGCCCCAGCATTTT,CATSSRGGYSNQPQHF
TRBJ2-2,TRBV7-8,-,-,TGTGCCAGCAGCTTGGACGTAGGTGGTCTGGGAACCGGGGAGCTGTTTTTT,CASSLDVGGLGTGELFF
TRBJ2-5,TRBV4-3,-,-,TGCGCCAGCAGCCAAGGGAGAGTAGCAGAGACCCAGTACTTC,CASSQGRVAETQYF
TRBJ1-5,TRBV19,-,-,TGTGCCAGTAGTATATTCGCTCTCACCGATCAGCCCCAGCATTTT,CASSIFALTDQPQHF
TRBJ1-1,TRBV7-4,TRBD1,-,TGTGCCAGCAGCTTAGTGGACCGTTTGAGGACAGGGTCTCCAAGAACCACTGAAGCTTTCTTT,CASSLVDRLRTGSPRTTEAFF
TRBJ1-4,TRBV28,TRBD1,-,TGTGCCAGCAGTTTGGGGACAGGGCCTTTGAATGAAAAACTGTTTTTT,CASSLGTGPLNEKLFF
TRBJ2-1,TRBV4-3,TRBD2,-,TGCGCCAGCAGCCAAGGCGTCGCAAAAGTCCTAGCGGGATGTGGGAATGAGCAGTTCTTC,CASSQGVAKVLAGCGNEQFF
TRBJ2-1,TRBV20-1,TRBD2,-,TGCAGTGCCCCATCCCCCCTAGCGGGGGATCCGTACAATGAGCAGTTCTTC,CSAPSPLAGDPYNEQFF
TRBJ1-2,TRBV29-1,-,few,TGCAGCGTTGTCGGCGGCAGAAACTATGGCTACACCTTC,CSVVGGRNYGYTF
TRBJ2-7,TRBV19,TRBD2,few,TGTGCCAGTCTGGGCGGGAGCTACGAGCAGTACTTC,CASLGGSYEQYF
TRBJ1-2,TRBV7-2,-,-,TGTGCCAGCAGCTTAGTTACGACCACACAGGGCCCCGGGGACTATGGCTACACCTTC,CASSLVTTTQGPGDYGYTF
TRBJ2-7,TRBV6-2/TRBV6-3,-,-,TGTGCCAGCAGCTATTATAGCGGAATCCAGGGTGGCGAGCAGTACTTC,CASSYYSGIQGGEQYF
TRBJ2-2,TRBV9,TRBD1,-,TGTGCCAGCAGCGTAGTGGCAGGGGGCATGGATTGGGAGCTGTTTTTT,CASSVVAGGMDWELFF
TRBJ2-2,TRBV27,-,few,TGTGCCAGCAGCCCCCTCGGGGGCGGGACGAACACCGGGGAGCTGTTTTTT,CASSPLGGGTNTGELFF
TRBJ2-3,TRBV7-8,TRBD2,once,TGTGCCAGCAGCTCTCAGACTAGCGAAGATACGCAGTATTTT,CASSSQTSEDTQYF
TRBJ1-3,TRBV28,-,-,TGTGCCAGCAGTCTCCGAGGGGCAGGGTCCTCTGGAAACACCATATATTTT,CASSLRGAGSSGNTIYF
TRBJ2-3,TRBV6-2/TRBV6-3,-,once,TGTGCCAGCAGTTACGTGGCAGATACGCAGTATTTT,CASSYVADTQYF
TRBJ2-7,TRBV20-1,-,-,TGCAGTGCGAGGGGGGGCGAGAACACCTACGAGCAGTACTTC,CSARGGENTYEQYF